The 26 T cell receptor beta chains presented below share a single source sample, sequenced in a study of blood T cell repertoires in COVID-19. The assay was immunoSEQ multiplex PCR, and TCRdb's table has in-frame clones only and misses some. The data contain some 50,000 clones, roughly 88% of them seen just once; the ten biggest clones take up 15% to 18%. Sequenced: peripheral blood. These receptors were collected from a human donor in a cohort sampled during active COVID-19. The donor label of this sample is uncertain.

CDR3 loop: CASSLGGDNQPQHF. The CDR3 coding sequence is TGTGCCAGCAGCTTAGGAGGAGACAATCAGCCCCAGCATTTT. V and J are TRBV5-4 and TRBJ1-5; D remains unclear. Germline lookup yields CDR1 SGHNT and CDR2 YYREEE (reference sequence). CDR3 length equals 14 residues. Trimming took off 2 bases at V and 3 bases at J, with 9 bases between the two ends. The full variable domain, completed using reference TRBV5-4 and TRBJ1-5, is ETGVTQSPTHLIKTRGQQVTLRCSSQSGHNTVSWYQQALGQGPQFIFQYYREEENGRGNFPPRFSGLQFPNYSSELNVNALELDDSALYLCASSLGGDNQPQHFGDGTRLSIL.

V and J are TRBV27 and TRBJ2-2; D is possibly TRBD2 (5 bases). The CDR3 is made up of 18 amino acids. The V gene lost 6 bases and the J gene lost 5 bases, with 25 bases spanning the gap. The V gene's germline CDR1 is MNHEY and CDR2 SMNVEV (reference sequence). The CDR3 here is CASRAPRRYSERTGELFF. The CDR3 DNA sequence: TGTGCCAGCAGAGCCCCCCGGCGTTATAGCGAACGGACCGGGGAGCTGTTTTTT.

V usage is TRBV7-2 and J usage is TRBJ2-7; possibly TRBD2 for D (6 bases). Trimming left V 7 bases short and J 4 bases short, with 20 bases between. This CDR3 has 15 residues. The germline CDR1 and CDR2 sequences are SGHTA and FQGNSA. The CDR3 nucleotides read TGTGCCAGCACTTTAGGTGGCCGGGGGAGGTACGAGCAGTACTTC. Translated: CASTLGGRGRYEQYF.

This chain joins TRBV15 and TRBJ2-7, with 7 bases identical to TRBD1. The junction had 4 bases not matched to a gene; V was cut back by 5 bases and J by 0 bases. The CDR3 runs 14 residues. Germline V gene lookup returns CDR1 LNHNV and CDR2 YYDKDF (reference sequence). In DNA form, the CDR3 reads TGTGCCACCAGCCTGGACAGGATCTCCTACGAGCAGTACTTC. Translating gives CATSLDRISYEQYF.

This sequence joins TRBV4-2 and TRBJ2-1, with 10 bases matching TRBD1. The CDR3 has 15 residues. Trimming at V came to 5 bases and at J to 5 bases, leaving 6 bases not matched to a gene. Germline CDR1 is LGHNA and CDR2 is YNFKEQ. The CDR3 nucleotides read TGTGCCAGCAGCGCACGGGACAGGGGCCACAATGAGCAGTTCTTC. Protein product: CASSARDRGHNEQFF.

This clone is a singleton in its sample. The chain carries TRBV20-1 and TRBJ1-4; D may be TRBD1 (6 bases). The CDR3 runs 14 residues. V was trimmed by 3 bases and J by 8 bases, leaving 16 bases between them. Looked up from germline, CDR1 is DFQATT and CDR2 is SNEGSKA (reference sequence). The CDR3 nucleotides are TGCAGTGCTAGTGGGGGGGGGCACAGCGAAAAACTGTTTTTT. This translates into CSASGGGHSEKLFF.

The V gene is TRBV9, the J gene TRBJ2-1; 12 bases align to TRBD1. The CDR3 sequence is 16 residues long. V was pared by 2 bases and J by 4 bases, with 4 bases of the junction left unmatched. Germline V lookup: CDR1 SGDLS, CDR2 YYNGEE. The CDR3 nucleotides read TGTGCCAGCAGCGTGGGGACAGGGGGCGCTTACAATGAGCAGTTCTTC. Its protein product is CASSVGTGGAYNEQFF.

The V and J genes are TRBV2 and TRBJ2-3; 13 nucleotides agree with TRBD2. Trimming took 6 bases from V and 6 from J; bases not matched to a gene: 6. This CDR3 is 15 amino acids long. From germline, CDR1 is SNHLY and CDR2 FYNNEI. For the CDR3, the DNA is TGTGCCAGCAGCGCCCTGACTAGCGGGGGGGATACGCAGTATTTT. Translating gives CASSALTSGGDTQYF.

The chain recombines TRBV7-9 with TRBJ2-3; TRBD2 is a possible D gene (6 bases). V lost 6 bases and J lost 5, with 12 bases in between. This CDR3 contains 13 residues. CDR1 is SEHNR, CDR2 FQNEAQ, per germline (reference sequence). The CDR3 coding sequence is TGTGCCAGCAGAGGCGGGGCGGGAGATACGCAGTATTTT. It codes for CASRGGAGDTQYF.

V gene TRBV5-5 combines with J gene TRBJ2-2; D perhaps matches TRBD2 (5 bases). The CDR3 consists of 14 residues. CDR1 SGHKS and CDR2 YYEKEE come from the germline V gene (reference sequence). V lost 1 base to trimming and J lost 4 bases, with 8 bases between them. This chain's CDR3 is CASSLLASTGELFF. CDR3 DNA: TGTGCCAGCAGCTTGCTAGCTTCCACCGGGGAGCTGTTTTTT.

This clone occurred once. V and J are TRBV28 and TRBJ2-7, with 9 bases aligning to TRBD1. Germline V CDR1 and CDR2: MDHEN, SYDVKM. V gave up 6 bases and J gave up 3 bases; unmatched junction bases: 6. The CDR3 extends over 14 amino acids. CDR3 coding DNA: TGTGCCAGCAGAAGGACAGGGGACCGCTACGAGCAGTACTTC. This translates into CASRRTGDRYEQYF.

This clone turned up a few times. The rearrangement joins TRBV10-3 to TRBJ2-7; TRBD2 is a possible D gene (5 bases). Per the germline V gene, CDR1 is ENHRY and CDR2 is SYGVKD. The germline V and J ends were trimmed by 6 bases and 3 bases, with 12 bases remaining between them. This CDR3 comprises 13 residues. CDR3 amino acids: CAIRAGAGYEQYF. The CDR3 DNA reads TGTGCCATCAGAGCTGGTGCGGGCTACGAGCAGTACTTC.

The gene calls are TRBV11-3 and TRBJ1-4; unclear D gene. The CDR3 is 17 amino acids. Trimming shortened V by 0 bases and J by 5 bases, and 16 bases separated the two germline ends. Germline CDR1 reads SGHNT; CDR2 reads YENEEA. CDR3 amino acids: CASSLDEIREPNEKLFF. In nucleotides, the CDR3 is TGTGCCAGCAGCTTAGATGAAATTCGGGAGCCCAATGAAAAACTGTTTTTT.

This clone was recorded a few times. The CDR3 bases are TGTGCCAGCACGCCGGGAGGGGGAACTGAAGCTTTCTTT. Translated: CASTPGGGTEAFF. J is TRBJ1-1 and V is TRBV6-5; perhaps TRBD1 as D (6 bases). This CDR3 is built from 13 residues. Trimming took off 7 bases at V and 5 bases at J, with 14 bases between the two ends. Germline V lookup: CDR1 MNHEY, CDR2 SVGAGI.

The chain has TRBV14 and TRBJ1-4; tentatively, D is TRBD1 (5 bases). CDR3 size: 20 residues. Deletions cut 5 bases from V and 1 base from J, with 26 bases between. Germline V gene data show CDR1 as SGHDN and CDR2 as FVKESK. The CDR3 spells CASSEGRRGTFRVTNEKLFF. CDR3 DNA: TGTGCCAGCAGCGAGGGGAGACGGGGGACGTTTCGGGTAACTAATGAAAAACTGTTTTTT. Supplemented by reference TRBV14 and TRBJ1-4, the full variable domain reads EAGVTQFPSHSVIEKGQTVTLRCDPISGHDNLYWYRRVMGKEIKFLLHFVKESKQDESGMPNNRFLAERTGGTYSTLKVQPAELEDSGVYFCASSEGRRGTFRVTNEKLFFGSGTQLSVL.

The V and J genes are TRBV3-1 (or the pseudogene TRBV3-2) and TRBJ2-7, with 8 bases fitting TRBD2. The germline V gene encodes CDR1 LGHDT and CDR2 YNNKEL (reference sequence). The ends lost 1 base at V and 6 bases at J; junction bases unmatched: 14. This CDR3 comprises 17 residues. DNA of the CDR3: TGTGCCAGCAGCCAAGCCGAAGCGGGGGTCTTTTTAGGCGAGCAGTACTTC. It is translated as CASSQAEAGVFLGEQYF.

V is TRBV2 and J is TRBJ2-2; 9 bases align to TRBD1. Per germline, CDR1 SNHLY and CDR2 FYNNEI. The V segment lost 4 bases and the J segment 4 bases; nucleotides outside the gene matches: 7. There are 16 residues in the CDR3. The CDR3 loop is CASSGARDRATGELFF. The CDR3 coding sequence is TGTGCCAGCAGTGGCGCTAGGGACAGGGCCACCGGGGAGCTGTTTTTT.

This clone is a singleton in its sample. The chain employs TRBV6-6 and TRBJ2-7; D possibly corresponds to TRBD1 (6 bases). The CDR3 consists of 15 residues. The germline V and J ends were trimmed by 6 bases and 3 bases, with 18 bases remaining between them. From germline, CDR1 is MNHNY and CDR2 SVGAGI (reference sequence). CDR3 sequence reads: CASSPPWQGYYEQYF. CDR3 DNA sequence: TGTGCCAGCAGCCCCCCCTGGCAGGGGTACTACGAGCAGTACTTC.

This chain links TRBV9 with TRBJ2-1; the match to TRBD1 covers 10 bases. The trim removed 2 bases at V and 6 bases at J, leaving 8 bases unmatched. The CDR3 covers 16 residues. Germline CDR1 reads SGDLS; CDR2 reads YYNGEE. The CDR3 loop reads CASSVRQGARSNEQFF. The CDR3, as DNA: TGTGCCAGCAGCGTTAGACAGGGGGCAAGGTCCAATGAGCAGTTCTTC.

The rearrangement joins TRBV30 to TRBJ1-1, with 9 bases matching TRBD1. V dropped 5 bases and J dropped 3; count of bases not matched to a gene: 13. CDR1 is GTSNPN and CDR2 is SVGIG in the germline V gene (reference sequence). CDR3 length equals 16 residues. CDR3 coding DNA: TGTGCCTGGGATTACAGGGGGCGAAGTCCGGACACTGAAGCTTTCTTT. Protein: CAWDYRGRSPDTEAFF.

V gene TRBV12-3 or TRBV12-4 combines with J gene TRBJ2-2; D might be TRBD1 (5 bases). Trimming removed 6 bases from V and 3 bases from J, with 5 bases in between. CDR3 length: 12 amino acids. The CDR3 DNA sequence: TGTGCCAGCAGACAGGACACCGGGGAGCTGTTTTTT. The encoded protein is CASRQDTGELFF.

This rearrangement joins TRBV3-1 (or the pseudogene TRBV3-2) to TRBJ1-3; 7 positions match TRBD1. From germline, CDR1 is LGHDT and CDR2 YNNKEL (reference sequence). V was pared by 2 bases and J by 8 bases, with 6 bases of the junction left unmatched. There are 14 residues in the CDR3. The CDR3 DNA reads TGTGCCAGCAGCCAAAACGACAGGGCGTACACCATATATTTT. It specifies CASSQNDRAYTIYF.

A single count supports this clone. This chain links TRBV6-2 or TRBV6-3 with TRBJ2-1; 8 nucleotides line up with TRBD1. Germline V lookup: CDR1 MNHEY, CDR2 SVGEGT. This CDR3 has 16 residues. Trimming took 6 bases from V and 5 from J; bases not matched to a gene: 12. CDR3: CASSSPGGPRDNEQFF. CDR3 DNA sequence: TGTGCCAGCAGCTCCCCAGGGGGCCCCCGGGACAATGAGCAGTTCTTC.

The chain couples TRBV3-1 (or the pseudogene TRBV3-2) to TRBJ1-1, with D possibly TRBD1 on 5 matching bases. Trimming took 5 bases from V and 4 from J, leaving 14 bases between them. The CDR3 spans 14 residues. The germline V gene has CDR1 LGHDT and CDR2 YNNKEL (reference sequence). The CDR3 loop reads CASSLRRGSTEAFF. Written as DNA, the CDR3 is TGTGCCAGCAGCTTGCGACGGGGGAGCACTGAAGCTTTCTTT.

This clone was seen once. This chain joins TRBV6-5 and TRBJ1-1; no reliable D call. The CDR3 is 14 amino acids. Germline V lookup: CDR1 MNHEY, CDR2 SVGAGI. Trimming left V 11 bases short and J 0 bases short, with 16 bases between. Written as DNA, the CDR3 is TGTGCCGTGTGTGGGCCGTCCCTGAACACTGAAGCTTTCTTT. It yields the protein CAVCGPSLNTEAFF.

This clone was observed a single time. V and J are TRBV6-2 or TRBV6-3 and TRBJ2-3; 8 bases map to TRBD1. Trimming cost V 4 bases and J 8 bases; bases outside gene matches: 5. Germline CDR1 is MNHEY and CDR2 is SVGEGT. This CDR3 is built from 13 residues. The CDR3 sequence is CASSSGGGRTQYF. For the CDR3, the DNA is TGTGCCAGCAGTTCAGGGGGCGGACGTACGCAGTATTTT.